These 12 T cell receptor beta chains came from one sample sequenced in a study of blood T cell repertoires in COVID-19. Here immunoSEQ multiplex PCR was the method, and the copy in TCRdb shows in-frame clones only, minus some. The table has about 110,000 clones, 60% to 80% seen once; the top ten hold about 1%. The sequenced material came from peripheral blood. The receptors shown here come from a human donor with acute or convalescent COVID-19. The donor label of this sample is uncertain.

V is TRBV19 and J is TRBJ1-3; D gene unclear. The CDR3 is 15 residues long. The V gene's germline CDR1 is LNHDA and CDR2 SQIVND (reference sequence). V was clipped by 6 bases and J by 4 bases, with 16 bases between them. As DNA, the CDR3 is TGTGCCAGTAGACCGGGGTGGGCAGGAGGAAACACCATATATTTT. Translating gives CASRPGWAGGNTIYF.

The table lists this clone with a few counts. V gene TRBV28 combines with J gene TRBJ1-5; TRBD1 matches 9 bases. The CDR3 totals 13 residues. In germline, CDR1 is MDHEN, CDR2 SYDVKM. CDR3 DNA sequence: TGTGCGGGACAGGGAAGGGGTTATCAGCCCCAGCATTTT. Translating it yields CAGQGRGYQPQHF.

The chain carries TRBV15 and TRBJ1-2, with a tentative D call TRBD1 (6 bases). CDR1 LNHNV and CDR2 YYDKDF come from the germline V gene (reference sequence). V lost 0 bases and J lost 4, with 12 bases in between. CDR3 length equals 15 residues. CDR3 sequence: CATSRDLGAAYGYTF. The CDR3, as DNA: TGTGCCACCAGCAGAGATTTGGGGGCGGCCTATGGCTACACCTTC.

The CDR3 spells CSARTGSYTGELFF. CDR3 coding DNA: TGCAGCGCCAGGACAGGGTCCTACACCGGGGAGCTGTTTTTT. V gene TRBV29-1 combines with J gene TRBJ2-2; the match to TRBD1 covers 8 bases. V shed 7 bases, J shed 3 bases, and the junction held 7 bases outside the gene matches. The germline gives CDR1 SQVTM, CDR2 ANQGSEA. The CDR3 is 14 amino acids.

This clone appeared many times. Other DNA variants within this sample encode the same CDR3. The chain is built from TRBV7-3 and TRBJ2-3; maybe TRBD1 (6 bases). CDR3 length equals 13 residues. Germline-derived CDR1 and CDR2 are SGHTA and FQGTGA. The germline V and J ends were trimmed by 2 bases and 4 bases, with 7 bases remaining between them. The CDR3: CASSLGGSDTQYF. The DNA of the CDR3 is TGTGCCAGCAGCTTAGGGGGCTCAGATACGCAGTATTTT.

V is TRBV30 and J is TRBJ2-3; 10 nucleotides line up with TRBD1. Per germline, CDR1 GTSNPN and CDR2 SVGIG (reference sequence). The CDR3 runs to 15 residues. V dropped 3 bases and J dropped 0; count of bases not matched to a gene: 3. The chain's CDR3 is CAWRGDRGSTDTQYF. The DNA of the CDR3 is TGTGCCTGGAGGGGGGACAGGGGAAGCACAGATACGCAGTATTTT.

The V call is TRBV18, the J call TRBJ1-5, with D possibly being TRBD1 (6 bases). Trimming stripped 0 bases from V and 6 bases from J, with 15 bases between. CDR1 and CDR2 (germline): KGHSH, LQKENI. There are 16 residues in the CDR3. CDR3 nucleotides: TGTGCCAGCTCACCACCGGGACCTGGGGGCGTTCAGCCCCAGCATTTT. The encoded protein is CASSPPGPGGVQPQHF.

V is TRBV2 and J is TRBJ2-4; maybe TRBD2 (6 bases). The CDR3 totals 15 residues. CDR1 is SNHLY, CDR2 FYNNEI, per germline. The germline V and J ends were trimmed by 5 bases and 1 base, with 12 bases remaining between them. CDR3 amino acids: CASSRGEVAKNIQYF. The CDR3 bases are TGTGCCAGCAGTCGTGGGGAGGTTGCCAAAAACATTCAGTACTTC.

The chain joins TRBV27 to TRBJ1-2, with TRBD1 matching 9 bases. The CDR3 is 17 residues long. Germline V lookup: CDR1 MNHEY, CDR2 SMNVEV (reference sequence). V lost 3 bases, J lost 4 bases, and 12 bases stayed unmatched. In nucleotides, the CDR3 is TGTGCCAGCAGTTTCCAGCCATCCGGGACAGGGTTCTATGGCTACACCTTC. Encoded protein: CASSFQPSGTGFYGYTF.

This sequence joins TRBV9 and TRBJ1-2, with TRBD1 identical over 9 bases. Germline CDR1 reads SGDLS; CDR2 reads YYNGEE. The CDR3 sequence is 16 residues long. J lost 7 bases, V lost 0 bases, and 10 bases had no gene match. The CDR3: CASSVAGQQGASGYTF. DNA of the CDR3: TGTGCCAGCAGCGTAGCGGGACAACAGGGGGCTTCTGGCTACACCTTC.

The rearrangement joins TRBV5-1 to TRBJ2-3; 13 nucleotides align to TRBD2. J gave up 8 bases and V 4 bases, and 4 bases lay outside the gene matches. CDR3 length equals 14 residues. Germline lookup yields CDR1 SGHRS and CDR2 YFSETQ. This CDR3 reads CASSLTSGGGTQYF. CDR3 sequence (DNA): TGCGCCAGCAGCCTCACTAGCGGGGGGGGTACGCAGTATTTT.

The J gene is TRBJ1-2, the V gene TRBV5-6, with 10 bases matching TRBD1. Germline V gives CDR1 SGHDT, CDR2 YYEEEE. The junction had 10 bases not matched to a gene; V was cut back by 4 bases and J by 4 bases. The CDR3 extends over 16 amino acids. CDR3 region: CASSRRPGTGVYGYTF. The CDR3 nucleotides read TGTGCCAGCAGCCGCCGACCCGGGACAGGGGTCTATGGCTACACCTTC.